This T cell receptor (beta chain) was documented in a study of blood T cell repertoires in COVID-19. Study context: Material from acute and convalescent COVID-19 was sourced from the United States, Italy and Spain. The cDNA or gDNA used as material had been derived from T cells, B-cell-depleted T cells, or PBMCs.

Germline V lookup: CDR1 SGHNT, CDR2 YYREEE (reference sequence). This CDR3 is built from 17 residues. V gave up 4 bases and J gave up 0 bases, with 14 bases separating them. Under the authors' procedure: Estimates of nucleated cell counts were drawn from the amplification of reference gene primers. Data came from immunoSEQ multiplex PCR; TCRdb stores just in-frame clones and leaves some out. Clonal size and the V and J genes are those of that table, whereas D and trimming came from the DNA. The sample lists around 72,000 clones, around 90% seen once, with approximately 28% in the top ten. This clone occurred once.

The J gene is TRBJ2-6, the V gene TRBV5-4, with D perhaps TRBD1 (6 bases). The sample consisted of peripheral blood. The receptor was derived from a middle-aged man with acute or convalescent COVID-19. CDR3 in DNA: TGTGCCAGCAGCGGACAGTCAGAAAGCTCTGGGGCCAACGTCCTGACTTTC. Translated, it gives CASSGQSESSGANVLTF.